This TCR beta chain was retrieved from a study of shared clonotypes between healthy human individuals. Study results and caveats: It was observed that roughly 4.8% of naive CD4 clonotypes were shared across a few donors.

The table came from immunoSEQ multiplex PCR; TCRdb's copy has only in-frame clones and leaves some out. Among approximately 1.5 million clones listed, 98% were seen once. On this clone itself: Its antigen is unknown.

All participating donors were Caucasian adults from Nashville, Tennessee. Both subsets, CD45RA+ naive and CD45RA-negative memory, were split from the CD4+ cells. This CDR3 is built from 15 residues. V was clipped by 2 bases and J by 0 bases, with 11 bases between them. The TCR was taken from a man aged 25-45 years in good health. The sequencing input was naive CD4+ T cells sorted from blood. Subset of the sample: CD45RA+ positively selected. The chain is built from TRBV5-3 and TRBJ1-1, with D uncertain. TRBV5-3 is an ORF for which the function is uncertain. CDR3 protein: CARSFPSEVNTEAFF. The CDR3 DNA reads as TGTGCCAGAAGCTTCCCGTCTGAGGTGAACACTGAAGCTTTCTTT.